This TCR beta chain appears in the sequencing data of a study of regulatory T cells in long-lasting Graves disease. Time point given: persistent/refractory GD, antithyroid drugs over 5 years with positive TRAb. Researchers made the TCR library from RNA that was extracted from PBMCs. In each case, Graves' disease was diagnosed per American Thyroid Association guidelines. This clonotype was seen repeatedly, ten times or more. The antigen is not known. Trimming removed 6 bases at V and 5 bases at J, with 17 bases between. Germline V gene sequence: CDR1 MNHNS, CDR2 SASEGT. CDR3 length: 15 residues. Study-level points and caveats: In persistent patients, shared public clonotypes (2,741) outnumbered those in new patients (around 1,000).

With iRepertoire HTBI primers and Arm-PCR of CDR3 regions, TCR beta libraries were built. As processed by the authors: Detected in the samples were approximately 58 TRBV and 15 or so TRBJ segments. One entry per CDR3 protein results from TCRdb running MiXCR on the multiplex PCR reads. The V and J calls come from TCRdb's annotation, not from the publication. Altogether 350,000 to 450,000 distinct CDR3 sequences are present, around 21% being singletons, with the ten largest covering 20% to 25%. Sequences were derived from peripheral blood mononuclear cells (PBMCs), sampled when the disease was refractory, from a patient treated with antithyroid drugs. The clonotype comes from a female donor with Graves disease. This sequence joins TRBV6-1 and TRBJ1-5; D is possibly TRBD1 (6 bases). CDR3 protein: CASRVYRGEYQPQHF. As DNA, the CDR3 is TGTGCCAGCAGGGTCTATAGGGGGGAATATCAGCCCCAGCATTTT.